Below, 19 T cell receptor beta chains from the same sample are listed, as sequenced in a study of cytomegalovirus exposure and HLA in healthy donors. Researchers ran the PCR with 60 Vbeta and 13 Jbeta primers. TCRdb keeps only in-frame clones here, not all; method: immunoSEQ multiplex PCR. The sample includes fewer than 60,000 clones. The material sequenced was PBMCs. These receptors were collected from a woman in her forties in good health and CMV-seronegative.

V usage is TRBV2 and J usage is TRBJ1-1, with TRBD1 identical over 7 bases. CDR3 size: 16 residues. Germline values: CDR1 SNHLY, CDR2 FYNNEI. The junction had 10 bases not matched to a gene; V was cut back by 3 bases and J by 3 bases. The CDR3 here is CASSEPGQNRDTEAFF. CDR3 in DNA: TGTGCCAGCAGTGAGCCGGGACAGAATCGGGACACTGAAGCTTTCTTT.

The rearrangement uses TRBV4-3 and TRBJ2-1; weak D call: TRBD1 (5 bases). V lost 4 bases and J lost 5, with 9 bases in between. The CDR3 has 13 residues. CDR1 and CDR2 (germline): LGHNA, YSLEER. The CDR3, as DNA: TGCGCCAGCAGCCTGACAGTTAACAATGAGCAGTTCTTC. Translated: CASSLTVNNEQFF.

V is TRBV6-5 and J is TRBJ1-2; D uncertain. With 2 bases removed from V and 3 bases from J, the gap between germline ends came to 16 bases. Germline lookup yields CDR1 MNHEY and CDR2 SVGAGI. CDR3 length: 16 residues. CDR3 coding DNA: TGTGCCAGCAGTTACGGTGTTGGGCCAGGCGACTATGGCTACACCTTC. Its translation: CASSYGVGPGDYGYTF.

The J gene is TRBJ1-6, the V gene TRBV2; 7 bases match TRBD1. Germline CDR1 SNHLY, CDR2 FYNNEI. After removal of 6 bases from V and 5 bases from J, the junction contained 7 bases not matched to a gene. The CDR3 consists of 15 residues. The CDR3 DNA follows: TGTGCCAGCAGGCCCGAAGGGGGCGATAATTCACCCCTCCACTTT. Translating gives CASRPEGGDNSPLHF.

This chain links TRBV18 with TRBJ1-5; 8 nucleotides line up with TRBD1. The germline CDR1 and CDR2 sequences are KGHSH and LQKENI. The length of the CDR3 is 13 residues. The V segment lost 5 bases and the J segment 5 bases; nucleotides outside the gene matches: 2. As DNA, the CDR3 is TGTGCCAGCTCAGCAGGGGGCGATCAGCCCCAGCATTTT. As protein: CASSAGGDQPQHF. Full variable domain (rest looked up from reference TRBV18 and TRBJ1-5): NAGVMQNPRHLVRRRGQEARLRCSPMKGHSHVYWYRQLPEEGLKFMVYLQKENIIDESGMPKERFSAEFPKEGPSILRIQQVVRGDSAAYFCASSAGGDQPQHFGDGTRLSIL.

The genes are TRBV7-2 and TRBJ2-3; the D is unclear. The germline V and J ends were trimmed by 6 bases and 0 bases, with 7 bases remaining between them. The CDR3 consists of 13 residues. Per the germline V gene, CDR1 is SGHTA and CDR2 is FQGNSA. Here the CDR3 DNA reads TGTGCCAGCAGATTGACTAGCACAGATACGCAGTATTTT. As protein: CASRLTSTDTQYF.

The V and J genes are TRBV7-3 and TRBJ2-3, with TRBD2 matching over 7 bases. The CDR3 contains 14 residues. Per germline, CDR1 SGHTA and CDR2 FQGTGA. Trimming removed 7 bases from V and 4 bases from J; junction bases left unmatched: 8. The CDR3: CASTMGGRADTQYF. CDR3 nucleotide sequence: TGTGCCAGCACCATGGGGGGGAGGGCAGATACGCAGTATTTT.

The V and J genes are TRBV9 and TRBJ1-3; 7 bases map to TRBD1. V dropped 4 bases and J dropped 2; count of bases not matched to a gene: 3. The CDR3 loop spans 14 amino acids. The germline CDR1 and CDR2 sequences are SGDLS and YYNGEE. DNA for the CDR3: TGTGCCAGCAGCCAGGGGGTGGCTGGAAACACCATATATTTT. Translated, it gives CASSQGVAGNTIYF.

V gene TRBV5-1 combines with J gene TRBJ1-5, with D hard to call. Germline CDR1 reads SGHRS; CDR2 reads YFSETQ. V was shortened by 0 bases and J by 7 bases, with 11 bases between the two germline ends. The CDR3 contains 14 residues. The CDR3 coding sequence is TGCGCCAGCAGCTTGGGCGGAGATCTACAGCCCCAGCATTTT. Translating gives CASSLGGDLQPQHF.

The gene calls are TRBV5-4 and TRBJ2-5; maybe TRBD2 (6 bases). Germline values: CDR1 SGHNT, CDR2 YYREEE (reference sequence). V was pared by 0 bases and J by 1 base, with 10 bases between. This CDR3 comprises 15 residues. The CDR3 is CASSLVASAQETQYF. The CDR3 DNA reads TGTGCCAGCAGCTTGGTCGCTAGCGCCCAAGAGACCCAGTACTTC. The full variable domain, rest sourced from reference TRBV5-4 and TRBJ2-5, is ETGVTQSPTHLIKTRGQQVTLRCSSQSGHNTVSWYQQALGQGPQFIFQYYREEENGRGNFPPRFSGLQFPNYSSELNVNALELDDSALYLCASSLVASAQETQYFGPGTRLLVL.

V and J are TRBV7-8 and TRBJ1-5; D is uncertain. The CDR3 spans 17 residues. V lost 4 bases, J lost 0 bases, and 16 bases lay in between. Germline CDR1 reads SGHVS; CDR2 reads FQNEAQ. Written as DNA, the CDR3 is TGTGCCAGCAGCTCCGGACCTAGCGCAAATAGCAATCAGCCCCAGCATTTT. Encoded protein: CASSSGPSANSNQPQHF.

The chain recombines TRBV7-9 with TRBJ1-4, with 10 bases matching TRBD1. Per the germline V gene, CDR1 is SEHNR and CDR2 is FQNEAQ (reference sequence). V shed 3 bases, J shed 2 bases, and the junction held 6 bases outside the gene matches. The CDR3 runs to 17 residues. Written as DNA, the CDR3 is TGTGCCAGCAGCTTCGGACAGGGGGAAGGGACTAATGAAAAACTGTTTTTT. Translated: CASSFGQGEGTNEKLFF.

The rearrangement joins TRBV7-9 to TRBJ2-1; 8 positions agree with TRBD2. This CDR3 is built from 15 residues. Germline CDR1 reads SEHNR; CDR2 reads FQNEAQ (reference sequence). The trim removed 7 bases at V and 6 bases at J, leaving 11 bases unmatched. CDR3 residues: CASIIGGLVGNEQFF. CDR3 bases: TGTGCCAGCATCATAGGGGGACTAGTGGGCAATGAGCAGTTCTTC.

The chain employs TRBV2 and TRBJ1-6; tentative D call: TRBD1 (5 bases). Germline CDR1 and CDR2: SNHLY and FYNNEI. V was pared by 6 bases and J by 11 bases, with 14 bases between. CDR3 length: 13 residues. The CDR3 DNA is TGTGCCAGCAGCACCGGACAAGATGCACCCCTCCACTTT. Residues: CASSTGQDAPLHF.

The chain recombines TRBV4-2 with TRBJ2-2; D is perhaps TRBD1 (6 bases). Germline assignment: CDR1 LGHNA and CDR2 YNFKEQ. V gave up 0 bases and J gave up 7 bases, with 15 bases separating them. The CDR3 is 16 residues long. The CDR3 here is CASSQDPAGVGGELFF. The DNA of the CDR3 is TGTGCCAGCAGCCAAGATCCGGCAGGGGTTGGCGGGGAGCTGTTTTTT.

This sequence joins TRBV5-6 and TRBJ1-1; the D gene is possibly TRBD1 (6 bases). Germline-derived CDR1 and CDR2 are SGHDT and YYEEEE. The V gene lost 4 bases and the J gene lost 6 bases, with 13 bases spanning the gap. The CDR3 is 13 residues long. The DNA of the CDR3 is TGTGCCAGCAGCCGAACAGGGCGGGCTGAAGCTTTCTTT. Its protein product is CASSRTGRAEAFF.

The chain joins TRBV19 to TRBJ2-7; D unclear. The CDR3 has 14 residues. CDR1 and CDR2 (germline): LNHDA, SQIVND (reference sequence). Trimming took off 3 bases at V and 5 bases at J, with 14 bases between the two ends. The CDR3 sequence: CASSIAAESNEQYF. CDR3 coding DNA: TGTGCCAGTAGTATTGCGGCAGAAAGTAACGAGCAGTACTTC.

This chain connects TRBV10-3 to TRBJ2-5; 10 nucleotides agree with TRBD2. V lost 6 bases, J lost 3 bases, and 1 base stayed unmatched. The CDR3 consists of 13 residues. Germline CDR1 reads ENHRY; CDR2 reads SYGVKD. CDR3 residues: CAIRGLAEETQYF. The DNA of the CDR3 is TGTGCCATCAGAGGACTAGCGGAAGAGACCCAGTACTTC.

This rearrangement joins TRBV18 to TRBJ1-1; the D gene is possibly TRBD1 (6 bases). CDR3 length: 14 amino acids. With 3 bases removed from V and 5 bases from J, the gap between germline ends came to 13 bases. Germline V gene lookup returns CDR1 KGHSH and CDR2 LQKENI. The CDR3 protein is CASSPGRGWTEAFF. In DNA, the CDR3 is TGTGCCAGCTCACCTGGTAGGGGGTGGACTGAAGCTTTCTTT.